This TCR delta chain was captured in a study of gamma-delta T cells after stem cell transplantation. In this sample, this clone turned up a few times. TCRdb reran clone calling via CATT on the RT-PCR reads. The profile shows around 2,000 delta-chain clones, around a third of them singletons. The length of the CDR3 is 16 residues. V lost 3 bases, J lost 0 bases, and 16 bases lay in between. Germline CDR1 reads GEAIGNYY; CDR2 reads EKD. The chain recombines TRDV2 with TRDJ1; no clear D. Sequencing was carried out using gamma-delta T cells. The sequence derives from a human donor. It is not recorded whose cells these are; they may come from a transplant donor. The CDR3 coding sequence is TGTGCCTGTGACCCCGTACAAAGAACGTACACCGATAAACTCATCTTT. Its protein product is CACDPVQRTYTDKLIF.